A selection of T cell receptor beta chains follows, all from one sample in a study of cytomegalovirus exposure and HLA in healthy donors. The method was immunoSEQ multiplex PCR; TCRdb's version includes in-frame clones alone and lacks a portion of them. Of 100,000 to 150,000 clones listed, around 8.5% are singletons. The specimen was PBMCs. These receptors were collected from a man aged 40-49 years in good health and CMV-seronegative. Both conserved end residues are part of each CDR3. Fields, in order: V gene, clone size, J gene, D gene, CDR3 DNA, CDR3 protein. A D gene is named only where the DNA matches it firmly. The size entry is marked missing in some rows and otherwise reads once, few, many or a size class.

TRBV5-1	-	TRBJ2-3	TRBD2	TGCGCCAGCAGCTTGGTACTAGCGGGGGGTACAGATACGCAGTATTTT	CASSLVLAGGTDTQYF
TRBV18	-	TRBJ2-3	TRBD1	TGTGCCAGCTCACCGGGCGAAGGGGGCTCAGATACGCAGTATTTT	CASSPGEGGSDTQYF
TRBV6-1	-	TRBJ2-2	-	TGTGCCAGCAGTGCTCTAAAGCCCCACACCGGGGAGCTGTTTTTT	CASSALKPHTGELFF
TRBV28	-	TRBJ2-7	TRBD2	TGTGCCAGCAGTTTCGGAACTAGCGGGGGCTACGAGCAGTACTTC	CASSFGTSGGYEQYF
TRBV6-5	few	TRBJ2-5	TRBD1	TGTGCCAGCAGTTCCAGAGACAGGGGAAGGGAGACCCAGTACTTC	CASSSRDRGRETQYF
TRBV29-1	few	TRBJ2-5	TRBD1	TGCAGCGTTGAAGACACGAACAGGGGCGAGACCCAGTACTTC	CSVEDTNRGETQYF
TRBV19	few	TRBJ1-5	TRBD1	TGTGCCAGTAGTCCCAGGGGGCTCATTCAGCCCCAGCATTTT	CASSPRGLIQPQHF
TRBV7-9	-	TRBJ1-1	TRBD1	TGTGCCAGCAGCCCACTGGCCGGGACAGGGGACATGAACACTGAAGCTTTCTTT	CASSPLAGTGDMNTEAFF
TRBV6-5	few	TRBJ2-7	TRBD1	TGTGCCAGCACCGACCACCAGGACAGGGGTGACGAGCAGTACTTC	CASTDHQDRGDEQYF
TRBV5-1	-	TRBJ2-7	-	TGCGCCAGCAGTCCAGCGGGCAACGTCTACGAGCAGTACTTC	CASSPAGNVYEQYF
TRBV1	-	TRBJ2-1	-	TGCACCAGCAGCTGCCATAGGGGGCGCATCAATGAGCAGTTCTTC	CTSSCHRGRINEQFF
TRBV9	-	TRBJ2-3	-	TGTGCCAGCAGCTCTGTGAGCACAGATACGCAGTATTTT	CASSSVSTDTQYF
TRBV5-6	-	TRBJ2-7	-	TGTGCCAGCAGTTCGGACTCATACGAGCAGTACTTC	CASSSDSYEQYF
TRBV10-3	-	TRBJ2-7	TRBD1	TGTGCCATCAGGGACAGGACCTACGAGCAGTACTTC	CAIRDRTYEQYF
TRBV4-1	-	TRBJ1-5	-	TGCGCCAGCAGCTACCGACAGTATAGCAATCAGCCCCAGCATTTT	CASSYRQYSNQPQHF
TRBV27	-	TRBJ2-3	-	TGTGCCAGCAGTCTAGGACTCCAGAGCACAGATACGCAGTATTTT	CASSLGLQSTDTQYF
TRBV5-4	-	TRBJ2-5	-	TGTGCCAGCAGCTTGGAGGTTGGAAGAAGGAGCCAAGAGACCCAGTACTTC	CASSLEVGRRSQETQYF
TRBV4-3	few	TRBJ2-5	-	TGCGCCAGCAGCCAAGACCCCACTCGGAGGGCGACCCAGTACTTC	CASSQDPTRRATQYF
TRBV7-8	-	TRBJ1-5	TRBD1	TGTGCCAGCAGCACGGGACAGTATAGCAATCAGCCCCAGCATTTT	CASSTGQYSNQPQHF
TRBV19	few	TRBJ2-3	-	TGTGCCAGTAGTGCGGGCCGCACAGATACGCAGTATTTT	CASSAGRTDTQYF
TRBV2	few	TRBJ2-1	TRBD1	TGTGCCAGCAGTCCCGGGACAGGGTACTACAATGAGCAGTTCTTC	CASSPGTGYYNEQFF
TRBV2	few	TRBJ1-2	-	TGTGCCAGCACTATCTCGGGGGGGGACTATGGCTACACCTTC	CASTISGGDYGYTF
TRBV4-1	-	TRBJ2-3	-	TGCGCCAGCAGCCCCCGTACACATGCTACGCAGTATTTT	CASSPRTHATQYF
TRBV27	few	TRBJ2-7	-	TGTGCCAGCAGTTCTATAGACAGGTACGAGCAGTACTTC	CASSSIDRYEQYF
TRBV29-1	-	TRBJ1-3	-	TGCAGCGTCACCGAGAGCGGAAACACCATATATTTT	CSVTESGNTIYF
TRBV2	few	TRBJ1-1	TRBD1	TGTGCCAGCAGTGAAGAAGGGACAGGAGCTTTCTTT	CASSEEGTGAFF
TRBV13	-	TRBJ2-1	-	TGTGCCAGCAGCGAGTTGGGACTCACCTCCCATGAGCAGTTCTTC	CASSELGLTSHEQFF
TRBV2	few	TRBJ1-2	-	TGTGCCAGCAGTGTCCCAGGGGACGGCTACACCTTC	CASSVPGDGYTF
TRBV2	few	TRBJ1-1	-	TGTGCCAGCAGTGATACAGGCTTCACAACTAAAACAGGGACCACTGAAGCTTTCTTT	CASSDTGFTTKTGTTEAFF
TRBV19	-	TRBJ1-2	-	TGTGCCAGTAGTATAGGGAGGACCGCCCCTATCTATGGCTACACCTTC	CASSIGRTAPIYGYTF
TRBV30	-	TRBJ1-6	TRBD1	TGTGCCTGGACCGGACAGGGAGATTCACCCCTCCACTTT	CAWTGQGDSPLHF
TRBV27	few	TRBJ1-6	-	TGTGCCAGCGGGGCTAATTCACCCCTCCACTTT	CASGANSPLHF
TRBV4-3	-	TRBJ2-6	-	TGCGCCAGCAGCCAAGAAATCGCCGGGAGCTCTGGGGCCAACGTCCTGACTTTC	CASSQEIAGSSGANVLTF
TRBV7-2	few	TRBJ1-6	TRBD1	TGTGCCAGCAGCTTAGTGGGGACAGGTCCCAATTCACCCCTCCACTTT	CASSLVGTGPNSPLHF
TRBV6-4	few	TRBJ2-1	TRBD2	TGTGCCAGCAGCCTAGAAGCGGGGGGCAATGAGCAGTTCTTC	CASSLEAGGNEQFF
TRBV2	-	TRBJ1-2	TRBD1	TGTGCCAGCAGTAGCGCTGACAGGGGAATCGATGGCTACACCTTC	CASSSADRGIDGYTF
TRBV7-3	-	TRBJ2-1	TRBD2	TGTGCCAGCAGCTTAAGCGGGGGGTATGAGCAGTTCTTC	CASSLSGGYEQFF
TRBV5-1	-	TRBJ1-3	-	TGCGCCAGCAGCCCCGAGGGATCCTCTGGAAACACCATATATTTT	CASSPEGSSGNTIYF
TRBV19	-	TRBJ1-6	TRBD1	TGTGCCAGTAGTATTACAGGGGGCGCGGATAGCACCCTCCACTTT	CASSITGGADSTLHF
TRBV5-1	few	TRBJ1-6	-	TGCGCCAGCAGCGCCATAAGTGCGGATTCACCCCTCCACTTT	CASSAISADSPLHF
TRBV11-2	few	TRBJ1-2	-	TGTGCCAGCAGCTTACGGGGTGGAGTCTATGGCTACACCTTC	CASSLRGGVYGYTF
TRBV2	-	TRBJ2-5	-	TGTGCCAGCAGCTTCCGATCCATCTACGAGACCCAGTACTTC	CASSFRSIYETQYF
TRBV6-1	few	TRBJ1-6	TRBD1	TGTGCCAGCAGTGAAACGACAGGGGATAATTCACCCCTCCACTTT	CASSETTGDNSPLHF
TRBV7-2	-	TRBJ1-5	-	TGTGCCAGCAGCTCTTGGCAGGATCAGCCCCAGCATTTT	CASSSWQDQPQHF
TRBV4-3	-	TRBJ2-2	TRBD2	TGCGCCAGCAGCCAACAAAAGGGACTAGCGGGGAACACCGGGGAGCTGTTTTTT	CASSQQKGLAGNTGELFF
TRBV6-1	-	TRBJ2-7	-	TGTGCCAGCAGCCAAGGGGTCTACGAGCAGTACTTC	CASSQGVYEQYF
TRBV12-5	-	TRBJ2-1	TRBD2	TGTGCTAGTGGTCCGGGGGGTGGGTCCTACAATGAGCAGTTCTTC	CASGPGGGSYNEQFF
TRBV5-1	few	TRBJ1-1	TRBD1	TGCGCCAGCAGCTTGGGACAGGGGAAGACTGAAGCTTTCTTT	CASSLGQGKTEAFF
TRBV5-5	few	TRBJ2-3	TRBD2	TGTGCCAGCAGCAAGTTAGCGGGGGGCCGCACAGATACGCAGTATTTT	CASSKLAGGRTDTQYF
TRBV4-1	-	TRBJ2-2	TRBD2	TGCGCCAGCAGCCAAGATCCCAGCGGGGGGCCCACCGGGGAGCTGTTTTTT	CASSQDPSGGPTGELFF
TRBV30	-	TRBJ2-2	TRBD1	TGTGCCTGGAGGGCCCGGGACAGGGGGTCCGGGGAGCTGTTTTTT	CAWRARDRGSGELFF
TRBV5-1	-	TRBJ1-1	-	TGCGCCAGCAGCTTGGGCAGGTTTGTCGCTGAAGCTTTCTTT	CASSLGRFVAEAFF
TRBV5-1	-	TRBJ1-2	-	TGCGCCAGCAGCTTGGGGAACAGCCTCTATGGCTACACCTTC	CASSLGNSLYGYTF